This TCR beta chain was sequenced for a study of OX40 agonist ivuxolimab in advanced cancers. About the study: Clinicians treated patients with ivuxolimab, an agonistic anti-OX40 (CD134) antibody. Partial responses were achieved by three patients, of whom one had hepatocellular carcinoma and two had cutaneous melanoma. Allowance was made for prior anti-PD-1, anti-PD-L1 or anti-CTLA-4 therapy, and roughly 39% had some.

Per germline, CDR1 MDHEN and CDR2 SYDVKM. This CDR3 comprises 10 residues. V was trimmed by 4 bases and J by 6 bases, leaving 4 bases between them. Enrollment shut out patients with autoimmune disease history or systemic immunosuppression. Data came from immunoSEQ multiplex PCR; TCRdb stores just in-frame clones and leaves some out. The table shows 30,000 to 40,000 clones, with roughly four fifths occurring only once. The chain recombines TRBV28 with TRBJ2-7; D gene ambiguous. This receptor was taken from an adult with an advanced solid tumor such as melanoma, head and neck, liver or kidney cancer. Specimen: CD4+ or CD8+ T cells sorted from blood, collected in a trial of the OX40 agonist ivuxolimab. The CDR3 nucleotides are TGTGCCAGCAGTTACGGCGAGCAGTACTTC. Encoded protein: CASSYGEQYF.